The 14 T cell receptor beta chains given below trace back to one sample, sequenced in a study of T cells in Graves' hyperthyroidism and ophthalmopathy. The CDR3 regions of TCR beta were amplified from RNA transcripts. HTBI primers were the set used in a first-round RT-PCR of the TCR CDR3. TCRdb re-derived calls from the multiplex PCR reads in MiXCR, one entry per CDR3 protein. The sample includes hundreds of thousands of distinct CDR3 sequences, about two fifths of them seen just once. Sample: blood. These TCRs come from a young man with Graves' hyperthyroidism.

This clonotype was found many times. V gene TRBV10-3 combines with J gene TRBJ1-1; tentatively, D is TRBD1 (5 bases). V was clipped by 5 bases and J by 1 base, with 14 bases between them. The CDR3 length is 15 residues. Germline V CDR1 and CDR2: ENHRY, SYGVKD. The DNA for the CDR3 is TGTGCCATCAGTCAGACGGGGGGAAAGAACACTGAAGCTTTCTTT. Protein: CAISQTGGKNTEAFF.

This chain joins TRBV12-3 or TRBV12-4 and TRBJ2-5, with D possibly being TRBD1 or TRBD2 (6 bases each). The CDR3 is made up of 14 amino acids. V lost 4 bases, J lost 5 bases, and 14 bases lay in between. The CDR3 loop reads CASSSGAAAETQYF. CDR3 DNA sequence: TGTGCCAGCAGTTCGGGGGCAGCGGCGGAGACCCAGTACTTC.

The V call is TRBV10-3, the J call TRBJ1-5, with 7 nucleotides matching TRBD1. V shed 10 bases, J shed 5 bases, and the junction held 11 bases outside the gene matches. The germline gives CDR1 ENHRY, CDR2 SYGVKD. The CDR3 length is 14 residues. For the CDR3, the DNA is TGTGCCACCGGGACAGTGCTTGCTCATCAGCCCCAGCATTTT. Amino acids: CATGTVLAHQPQHF.

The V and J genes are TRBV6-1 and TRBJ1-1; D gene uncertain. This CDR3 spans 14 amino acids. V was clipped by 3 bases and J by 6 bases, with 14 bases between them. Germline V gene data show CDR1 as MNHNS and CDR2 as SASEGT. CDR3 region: CASSESNKLPEAFF. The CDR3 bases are TGTGCCAGCAGTGAGAGTAACAAGCTCCCTGAAGCTTTCTTT.

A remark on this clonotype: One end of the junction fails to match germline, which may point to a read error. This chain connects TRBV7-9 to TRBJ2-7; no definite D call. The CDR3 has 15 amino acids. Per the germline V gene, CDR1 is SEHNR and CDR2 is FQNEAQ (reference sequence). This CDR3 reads CASSQVNHETYEQYF. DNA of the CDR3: TGCGCCAGCAGCCAAGTAAACCACGAAACCTACGAGCAGTACTTC.

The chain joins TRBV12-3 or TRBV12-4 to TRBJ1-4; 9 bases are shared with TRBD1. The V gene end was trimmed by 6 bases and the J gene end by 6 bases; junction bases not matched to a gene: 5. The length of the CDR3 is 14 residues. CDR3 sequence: CASSPTGGYEKLFF. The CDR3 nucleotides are TGTGCCAGCAGCCCGACAGGGGGTTATGAAAAACTGTTTTTT.

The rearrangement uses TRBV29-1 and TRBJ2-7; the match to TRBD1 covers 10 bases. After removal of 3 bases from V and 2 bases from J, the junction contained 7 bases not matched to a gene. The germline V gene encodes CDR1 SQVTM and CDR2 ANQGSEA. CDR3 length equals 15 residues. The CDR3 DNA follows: TGCAGCGTTGAGGTCGGGACAGGGGCCGCCTACGAGCAGTACTTC. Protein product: CSVEVGTGAAYEQYF.

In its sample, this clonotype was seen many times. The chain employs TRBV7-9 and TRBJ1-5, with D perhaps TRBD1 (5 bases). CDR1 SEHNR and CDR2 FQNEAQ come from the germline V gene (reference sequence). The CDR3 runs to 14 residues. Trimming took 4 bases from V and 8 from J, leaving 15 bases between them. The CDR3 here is CASSSIGDWEPQHF. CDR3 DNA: TGTGCCAGCAGCTCGATCGGGGACTGGGAGCCCCAGCATTTT.

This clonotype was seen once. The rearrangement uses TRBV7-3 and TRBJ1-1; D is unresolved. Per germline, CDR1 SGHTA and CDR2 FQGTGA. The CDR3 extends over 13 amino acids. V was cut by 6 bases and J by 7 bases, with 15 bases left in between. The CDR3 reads CASSYRPKHEAFF. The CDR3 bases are TGTGCCAGCAGTTACCGGCCGAAGCATGAAGCTTTCTTT.

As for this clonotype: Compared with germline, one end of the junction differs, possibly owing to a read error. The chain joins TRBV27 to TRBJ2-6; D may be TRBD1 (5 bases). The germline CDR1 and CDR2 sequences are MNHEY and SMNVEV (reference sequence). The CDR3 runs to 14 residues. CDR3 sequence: CASSLWVGAYVLTF. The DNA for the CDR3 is TGTGCCAGCAGTTTATGGGTAGGGGCCTACGTCCTGACTTTC.

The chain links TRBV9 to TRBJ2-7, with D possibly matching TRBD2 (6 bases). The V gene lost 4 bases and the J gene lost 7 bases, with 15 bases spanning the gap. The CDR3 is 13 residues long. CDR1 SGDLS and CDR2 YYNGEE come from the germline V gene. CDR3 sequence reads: CASSFGGGREQYF. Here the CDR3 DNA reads TGTGCCAGCAGCTTCGGGGGTGGGCGAGAGCAGTACTTC.

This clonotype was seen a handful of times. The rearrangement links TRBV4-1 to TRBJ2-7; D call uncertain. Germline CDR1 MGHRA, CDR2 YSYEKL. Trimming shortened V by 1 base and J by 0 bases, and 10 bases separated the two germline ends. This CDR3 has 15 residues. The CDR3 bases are TGCGCCAGCAGCCAAGGCCAGGATAGCTCCTACGAGCAGTACTTC. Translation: CASSQGQDSSYEQYF.

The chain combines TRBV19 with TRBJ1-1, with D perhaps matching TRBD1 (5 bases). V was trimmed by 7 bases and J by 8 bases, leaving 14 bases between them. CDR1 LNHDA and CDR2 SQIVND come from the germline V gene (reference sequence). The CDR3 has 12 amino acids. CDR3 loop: CASMEGLAEAFF. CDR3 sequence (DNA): TGTGCCAGTATGGAGGGGTTAGCGGAAGCTTTCTTT.

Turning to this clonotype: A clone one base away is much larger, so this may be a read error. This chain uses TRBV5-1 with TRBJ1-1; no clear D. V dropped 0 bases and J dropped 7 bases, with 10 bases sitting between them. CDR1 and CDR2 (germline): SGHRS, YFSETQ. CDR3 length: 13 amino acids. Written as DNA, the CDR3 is TGCGCCAGCAGCTTGGCCGGACGACATGAAGCTTTCTTT. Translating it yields CASSLAGRHEAFF.